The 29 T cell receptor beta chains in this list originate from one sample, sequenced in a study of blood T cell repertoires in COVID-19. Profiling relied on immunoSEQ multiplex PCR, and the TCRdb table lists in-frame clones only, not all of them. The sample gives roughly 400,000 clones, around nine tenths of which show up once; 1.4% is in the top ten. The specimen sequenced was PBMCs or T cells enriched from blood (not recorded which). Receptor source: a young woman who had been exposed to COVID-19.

The CDR3, as DNA: TGTGCCGGCACTGGCAGGGGGCAAGAGACCCAGTACTTC. Translation gives CAGTGRGQETQYF. The rearrangement joins TRBV5-6 to TRBJ2-5; 7 bases agree with TRBD1. The V and J ends lost 10 bases and 2 bases, in that order; junction bases with no gene match: 8. The CDR3 is 13 amino acids. CDR1 is SGHDT, CDR2 YYEEEE, per germline.

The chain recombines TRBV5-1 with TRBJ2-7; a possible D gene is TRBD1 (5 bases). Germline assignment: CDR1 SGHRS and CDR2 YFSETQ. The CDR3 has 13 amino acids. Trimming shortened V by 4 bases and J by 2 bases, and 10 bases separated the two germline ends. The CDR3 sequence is CASSDGATYEQYF. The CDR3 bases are TGCGCCAGCAGCGATGGGGCAACCTACGAGCAGTACTTC.

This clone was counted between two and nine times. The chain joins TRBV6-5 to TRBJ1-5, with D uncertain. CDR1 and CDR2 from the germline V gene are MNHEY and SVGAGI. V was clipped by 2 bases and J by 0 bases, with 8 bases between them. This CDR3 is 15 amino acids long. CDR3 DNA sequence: TGTGCCAGCAGTTACAATCGGTATAGCAATCAGCCCCAGCATTTT. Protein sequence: CASSYNRYSNQPQHF.

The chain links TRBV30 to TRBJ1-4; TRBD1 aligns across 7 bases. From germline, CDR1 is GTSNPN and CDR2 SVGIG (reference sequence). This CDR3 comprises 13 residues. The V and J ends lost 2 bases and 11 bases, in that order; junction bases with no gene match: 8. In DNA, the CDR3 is TGTGCCTGGAGTTTCCCAGGGGGGAGGAAACTGTTTTTT. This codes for CAWSFPGGRKLFF.

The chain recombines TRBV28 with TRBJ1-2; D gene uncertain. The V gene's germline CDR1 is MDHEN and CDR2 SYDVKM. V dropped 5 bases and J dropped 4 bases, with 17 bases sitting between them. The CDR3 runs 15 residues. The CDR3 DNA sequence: TGTGCCAGCAGTCCCCCAACCAAGGCGGGCTATGGCTACACCTTC. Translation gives CASSPPTKAGYGYTF.

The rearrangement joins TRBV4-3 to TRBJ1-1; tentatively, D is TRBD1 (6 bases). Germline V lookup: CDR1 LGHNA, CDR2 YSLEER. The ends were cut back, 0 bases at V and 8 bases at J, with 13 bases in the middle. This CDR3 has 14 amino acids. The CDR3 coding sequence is TGCGCCAGCAGCCAAGAGGCCCGGACAGACGAAGCTTTCTTT. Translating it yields CASSQEARTDEAFF.

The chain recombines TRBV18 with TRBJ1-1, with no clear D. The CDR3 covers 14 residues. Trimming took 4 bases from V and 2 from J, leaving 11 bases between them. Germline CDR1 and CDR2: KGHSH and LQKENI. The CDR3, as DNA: TGTGCCAGCTCACTCATTGGGCGAAACACTGAAGCTTTCTTT. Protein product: CASSLIGRNTEAFF.

The chain's CDR3 is CASSEISLTGGEKLFF. The CDR3 nucleotides are TGTGCCAGCAGTGAGATTTCTTTGACAGGTGGTGAAAAACTGTTTTTT. J is TRBJ1-4 and V is TRBV2; tentatively, D is TRBD1 (6 bases). This CDR3 spans 16 amino acids. Trimming removed 3 bases at V and 7 bases at J, with 18 bases between. The germline CDR1 and CDR2 sequences are SNHLY and FYNNEI.

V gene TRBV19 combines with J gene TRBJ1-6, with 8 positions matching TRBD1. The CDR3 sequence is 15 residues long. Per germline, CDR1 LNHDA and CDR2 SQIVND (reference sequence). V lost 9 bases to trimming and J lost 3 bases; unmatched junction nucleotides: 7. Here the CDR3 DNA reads TGTGCCAGGAGACAGGGGCCACACTATAATTCACCCCTCCACTTT. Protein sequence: CARRQGPHYNSPLHF.

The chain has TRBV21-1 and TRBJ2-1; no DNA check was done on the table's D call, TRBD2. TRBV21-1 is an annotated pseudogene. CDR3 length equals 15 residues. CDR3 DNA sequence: TGTGCCAGCAGCAAAGGCCAGCGGGAAGGAGATGAGCAGTTCTTC. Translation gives CASSKGQREGDEQFF.

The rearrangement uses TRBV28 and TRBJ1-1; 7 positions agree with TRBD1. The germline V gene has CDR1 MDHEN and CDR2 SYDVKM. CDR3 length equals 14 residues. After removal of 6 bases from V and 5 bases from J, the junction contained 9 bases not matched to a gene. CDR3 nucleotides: TGTGCCAGCAGCCTCACAGGGGCTCGGACTGAAGCTTTCTTT. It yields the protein CASSLTGARTEAFF.

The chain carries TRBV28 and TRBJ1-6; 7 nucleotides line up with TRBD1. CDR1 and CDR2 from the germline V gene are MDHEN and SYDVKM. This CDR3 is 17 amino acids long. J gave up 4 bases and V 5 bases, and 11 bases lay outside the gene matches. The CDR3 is CASSRRQGQEYNSPLHF. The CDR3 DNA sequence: TGTGCCAGCAGTCGCAGACAGGGCCAGGAATATAATTCACCCCTCCACTTT.

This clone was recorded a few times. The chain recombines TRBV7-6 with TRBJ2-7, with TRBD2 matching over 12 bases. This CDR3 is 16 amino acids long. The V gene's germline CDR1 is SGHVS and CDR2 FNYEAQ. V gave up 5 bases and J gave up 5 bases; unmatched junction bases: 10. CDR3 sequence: CASSPTGLAGGHEQYF. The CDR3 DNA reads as TGTGCCAGCAGCCCGACGGGGCTAGCGGGAGGGCACGAGCAGTACTTC.

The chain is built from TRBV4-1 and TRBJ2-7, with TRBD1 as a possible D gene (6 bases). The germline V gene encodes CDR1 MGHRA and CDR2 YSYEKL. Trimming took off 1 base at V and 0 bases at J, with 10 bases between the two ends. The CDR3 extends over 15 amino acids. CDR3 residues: CASSQGQDISYEQYF. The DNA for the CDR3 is TGCGCCAGCAGCCAAGGACAGGATATCTCCTACGAGCAGTACTTC.

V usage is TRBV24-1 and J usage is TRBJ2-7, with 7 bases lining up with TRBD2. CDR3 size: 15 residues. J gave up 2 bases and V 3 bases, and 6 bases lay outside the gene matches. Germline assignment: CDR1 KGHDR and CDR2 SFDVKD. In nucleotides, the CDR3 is TGTGCCACCAGTGATCAAACTAGCGCACCCTACGAGCAGTACTTC. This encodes CATSDQTSAPYEQYF.

The CDR3 sequence is CASSPPFDGGYGYTF. The CDR3, as DNA: TGTGCCAGCTCACCACCGTTCGACGGAGGCTATGGCTACACCTTC. This chain uses TRBV18 with TRBJ1-2; D unclear. This CDR3 has 15 residues. Germline lookup yields CDR1 KGHSH and CDR2 LQKENI. Trimming took 0 bases from V and 4 from J, leaving 12 bases between them. The full variable domain, rest sourced from reference TRBV18 and TRBJ1-2, is NAGVMQNPRHLVRRRGQEARLRCSPMKGHSHVYWYRQLPEEGLKFMVYLQKENIIDESGMPKERFSAEFPKEGPSILRIQQVVRGDSAAYFCASSPPFDGGYGYTFGSGTRLTVV.

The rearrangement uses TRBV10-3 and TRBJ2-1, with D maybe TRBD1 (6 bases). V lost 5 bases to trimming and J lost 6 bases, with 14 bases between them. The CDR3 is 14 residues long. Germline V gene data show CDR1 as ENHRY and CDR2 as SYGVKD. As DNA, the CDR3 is TGTGCCATCAGTACTACCGGGACACTCAATGAGCAGTTCTTC. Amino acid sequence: CAISTTGTLNEQFF.

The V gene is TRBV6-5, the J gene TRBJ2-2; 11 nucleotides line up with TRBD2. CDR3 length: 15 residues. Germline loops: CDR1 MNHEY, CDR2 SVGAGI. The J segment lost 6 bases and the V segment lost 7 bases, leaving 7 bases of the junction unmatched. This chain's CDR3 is CASKGTSGSAGELFF. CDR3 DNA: TGTGCCAGCAAAGGAACTAGCGGGAGTGCCGGGGAGCTGTTTTTT.

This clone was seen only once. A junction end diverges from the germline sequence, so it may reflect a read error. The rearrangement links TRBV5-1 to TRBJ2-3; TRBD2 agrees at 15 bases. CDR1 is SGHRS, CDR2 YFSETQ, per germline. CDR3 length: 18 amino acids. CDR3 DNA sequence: TGCGCCAGCAGTTTGGGACTAGCGGGGGGCTCAAGCACAGATACGCAGTATTTT. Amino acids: CASSLGLAGGSSTDTQYF.

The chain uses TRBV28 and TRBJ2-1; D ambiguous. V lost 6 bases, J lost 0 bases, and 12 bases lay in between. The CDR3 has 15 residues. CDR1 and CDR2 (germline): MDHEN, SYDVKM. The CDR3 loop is CASSLTYRSYNEQFF. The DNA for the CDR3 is TGTGCCAGCAGCCTAACTTATCGCTCCTACAATGAGCAGTTCTTC. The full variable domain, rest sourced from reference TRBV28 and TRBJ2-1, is DVKVTQSSRYLVKRTGEKVFLECVQDMDHENMFWYRQDPGLGLRLIYFSYDVKMKEKGDIPEGYSVSREKKERFSLILESASTNQTSMYLCASSLTYRSYNEQFFGPGTRLTVL.

The CDR3: CASSLGQVYEQYF. The CDR3 DNA sequence: TGTGCCAGCAGTTTGGGACAGGTGTACGAGCAGTACTTC. V and J are TRBV28 and TRBJ2-7, with 8 nucleotides matching TRBD1. This CDR3 spans 13 amino acids. The junction had 2 bases not matched to a gene; V was cut back by 3 bases and J by 4 bases. Germline values: CDR1 MDHEN, CDR2 SYDVKM.

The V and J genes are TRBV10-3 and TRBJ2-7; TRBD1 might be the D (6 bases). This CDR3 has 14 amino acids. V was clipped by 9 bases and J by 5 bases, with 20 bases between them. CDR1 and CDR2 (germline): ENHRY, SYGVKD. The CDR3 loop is CAIQGGGAANEQYF. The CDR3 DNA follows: TGTGCCATACAGGGTGGTGGGGCAGCCAACGAGCAGTACTTC.

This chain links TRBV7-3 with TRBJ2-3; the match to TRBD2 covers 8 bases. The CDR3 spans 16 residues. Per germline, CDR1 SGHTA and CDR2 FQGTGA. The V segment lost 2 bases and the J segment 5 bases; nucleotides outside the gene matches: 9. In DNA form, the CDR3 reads TGTGCCAGCAGCTTAGGGTTGTCGGGGGGGCAAGATACGCAGTATTTT. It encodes CASSLGLSGGQDTQYF.

The DNA for the CDR3 is TGTGCCAGTAGTATGGGTAGCGGGACCGAGCAGTACTTC. Translating gives CASSMGSGTEQYF. This chain links TRBV19 with TRBJ2-7; TRBD2 aligns across 8 bases. V gave up 3 bases and J gave up 6 bases; unmatched junction bases: 4. Germline V CDR1 and CDR2: LNHDA, SQIVND (reference sequence). The CDR3 length is 13 residues.

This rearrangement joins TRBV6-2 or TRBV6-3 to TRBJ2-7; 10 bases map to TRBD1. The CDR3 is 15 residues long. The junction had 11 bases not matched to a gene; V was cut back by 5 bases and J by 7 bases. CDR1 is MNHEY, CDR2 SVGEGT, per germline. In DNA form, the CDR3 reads TGTGCCAGCAGTAACCGGGACAGGGGAGTGGGAGAGCAGTACTTC. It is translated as CASSNRDRGVGEQYF.

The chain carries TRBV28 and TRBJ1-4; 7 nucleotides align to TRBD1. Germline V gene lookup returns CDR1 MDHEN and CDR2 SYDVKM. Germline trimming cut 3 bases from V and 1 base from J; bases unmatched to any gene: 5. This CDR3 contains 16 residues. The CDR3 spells CASSFEQGETNEKLFF. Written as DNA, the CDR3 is TGTGCCAGCAGTTTCGAGCAGGGGGAAACTAATGAAAAACTGTTTTTT.

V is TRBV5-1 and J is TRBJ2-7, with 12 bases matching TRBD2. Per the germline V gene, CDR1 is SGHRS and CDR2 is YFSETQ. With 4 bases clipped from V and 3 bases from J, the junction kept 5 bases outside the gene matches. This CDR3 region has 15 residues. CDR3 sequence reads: CASSNGLAGYYEQYF. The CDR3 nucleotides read TGCGCCAGCAGCAACGGACTAGCGGGATACTACGAGCAGTACTTC. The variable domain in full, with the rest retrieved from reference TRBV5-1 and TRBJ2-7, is KAGVTQTPRYLIKTRGQQVTLSCSPISGHRSVSWYQQTPGQGLQFLFEYFSETQRNKGNFPGRFSGRQFSNSRSEMNVSTLELGDSALYLCASSNGLAGYYEQYFGPGTRLTVT.

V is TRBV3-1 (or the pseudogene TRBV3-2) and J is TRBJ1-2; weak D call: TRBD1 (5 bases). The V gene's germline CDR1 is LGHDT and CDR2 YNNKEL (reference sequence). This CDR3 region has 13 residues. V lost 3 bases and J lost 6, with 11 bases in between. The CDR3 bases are TGTGCCAGCAGCCAGCCGCAGGGCCATGGCTACACCTTC. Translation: CASSQPQGHGYTF.

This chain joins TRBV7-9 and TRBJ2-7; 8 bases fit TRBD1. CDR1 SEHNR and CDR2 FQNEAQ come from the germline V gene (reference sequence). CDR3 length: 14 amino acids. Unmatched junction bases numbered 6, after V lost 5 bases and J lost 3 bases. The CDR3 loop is CASSRDRLDYEQYF. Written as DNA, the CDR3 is TGTGCCAGCAGCCGGGACAGGCTAGACTACGAGCAGTACTTC.